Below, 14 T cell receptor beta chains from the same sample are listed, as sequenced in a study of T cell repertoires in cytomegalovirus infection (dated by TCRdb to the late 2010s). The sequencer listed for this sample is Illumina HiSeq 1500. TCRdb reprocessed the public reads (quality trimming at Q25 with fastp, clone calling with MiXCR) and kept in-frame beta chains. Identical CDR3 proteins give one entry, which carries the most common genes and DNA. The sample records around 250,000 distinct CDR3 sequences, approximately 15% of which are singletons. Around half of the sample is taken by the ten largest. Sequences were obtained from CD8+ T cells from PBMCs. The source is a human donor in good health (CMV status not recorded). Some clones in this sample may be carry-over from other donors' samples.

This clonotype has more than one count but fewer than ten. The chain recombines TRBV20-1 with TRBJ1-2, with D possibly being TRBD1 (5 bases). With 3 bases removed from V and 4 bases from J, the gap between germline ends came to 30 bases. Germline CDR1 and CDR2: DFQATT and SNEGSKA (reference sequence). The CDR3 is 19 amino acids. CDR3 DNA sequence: TGCAGTGCTAGGCTGTTTAGCAGCGAATACACCACGGGGGGCTATGGCTACACCTTC. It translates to CSARLFSSEYTTGGYGYTF.

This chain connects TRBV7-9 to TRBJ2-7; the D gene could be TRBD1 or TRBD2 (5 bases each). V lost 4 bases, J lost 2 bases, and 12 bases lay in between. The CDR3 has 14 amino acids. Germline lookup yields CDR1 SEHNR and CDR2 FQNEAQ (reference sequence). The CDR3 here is CASSSMGTTYEQYF. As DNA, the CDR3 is TGTGCCAGCAGCTCCATGGGGACCACCTACGAGCAGTACTTC.

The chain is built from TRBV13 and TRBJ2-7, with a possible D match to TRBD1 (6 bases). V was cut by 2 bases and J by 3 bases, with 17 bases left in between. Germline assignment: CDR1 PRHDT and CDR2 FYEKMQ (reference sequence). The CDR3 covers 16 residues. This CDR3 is CASSLIGQSRYYEQYF. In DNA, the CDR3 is TGTGCCAGCAGCTTAATTGGACAGTCGAGGTACTACGAGCAGTACTTC.

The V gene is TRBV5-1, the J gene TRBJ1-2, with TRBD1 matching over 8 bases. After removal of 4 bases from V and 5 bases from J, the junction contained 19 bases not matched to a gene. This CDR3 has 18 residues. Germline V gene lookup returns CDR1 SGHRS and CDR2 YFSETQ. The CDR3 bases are TGCGCCAGCAGCACCTCCGGGACAGGCCGACTCGGAATATATGGCTACACCTTC. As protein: CASSTSGTGRLGIYGYTF.

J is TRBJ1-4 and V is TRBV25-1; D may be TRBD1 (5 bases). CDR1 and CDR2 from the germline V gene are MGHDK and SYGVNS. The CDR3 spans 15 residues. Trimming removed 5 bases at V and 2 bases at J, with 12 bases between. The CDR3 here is CASSFPGTTNEKLFF. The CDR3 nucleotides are TGTGCCAGCAGTTTCCCCGGGACCACTAATGAAAAACTGTTTTTT.

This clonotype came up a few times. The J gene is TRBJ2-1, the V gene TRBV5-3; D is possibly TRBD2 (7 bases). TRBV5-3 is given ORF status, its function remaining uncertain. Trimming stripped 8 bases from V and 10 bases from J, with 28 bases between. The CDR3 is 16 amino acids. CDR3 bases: TGTGCCAGCAGCGGCTTAGGGGGGGGGCCTCCAAACGAGCAGTTCTTC. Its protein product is CASSGLGGGPPNEQFF.

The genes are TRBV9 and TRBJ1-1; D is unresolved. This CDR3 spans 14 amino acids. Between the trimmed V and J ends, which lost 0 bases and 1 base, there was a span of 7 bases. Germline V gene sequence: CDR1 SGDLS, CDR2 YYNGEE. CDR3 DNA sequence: TGTGCCAGCAGCGTAGCTCCAGGGAACACTGAAGCTTTCTTT. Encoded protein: CASSVAPGNTEAFF. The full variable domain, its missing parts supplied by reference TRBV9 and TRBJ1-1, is DSGVTQTPKHLITATGQRVTLRCSPRSGDLSVYWYQQSLDQGLQFLIQYYNGEERAKGNILERFSAQQFPDLHSELNLSSLELGDSALYFCASSVAPGNTEAFFGQGTRLTVV.

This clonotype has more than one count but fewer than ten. The CDR3 nucleotides read TGTGCCAGCAGCTTAGCCAGCCTACCCTACGAGCAGTACTTC. This translates into CASSLASLPYEQYF. V is TRBV7-6 and J is TRBJ2-7; the D is unclear. V lost 0 bases and J lost 2, with 8 bases in between. CDR1 SGHVS and CDR2 FNYEAQ come from the germline V gene. The CDR3 runs 14 residues.

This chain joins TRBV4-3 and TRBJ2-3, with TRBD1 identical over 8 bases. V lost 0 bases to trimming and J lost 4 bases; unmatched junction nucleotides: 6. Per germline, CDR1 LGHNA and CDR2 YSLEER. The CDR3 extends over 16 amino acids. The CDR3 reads CASSQEPGGAADTQYF. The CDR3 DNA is TGCGCCAGCAGCCAAGAGCCAGGGGGCGCGGCAGATACGCAGTATTTT.

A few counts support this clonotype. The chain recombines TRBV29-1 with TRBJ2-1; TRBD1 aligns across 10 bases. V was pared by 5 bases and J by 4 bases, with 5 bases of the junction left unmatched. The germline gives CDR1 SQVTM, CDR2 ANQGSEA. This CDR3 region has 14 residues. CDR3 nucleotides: TGCAGCGTTCCCGGGACAGGGGTATACAATGAGCAGTTCTTC. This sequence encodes CSVPGTGVYNEQFF.

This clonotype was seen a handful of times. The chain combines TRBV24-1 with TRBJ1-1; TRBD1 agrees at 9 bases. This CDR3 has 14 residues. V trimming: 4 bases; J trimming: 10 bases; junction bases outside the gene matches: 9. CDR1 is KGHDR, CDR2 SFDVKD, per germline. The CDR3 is CATSEVGQDRGAFF. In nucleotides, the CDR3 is TGTGCCACCAGTGAAGTGGGACAGGACAGGGGAGCTTTCTTT.

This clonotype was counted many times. Here the CDR3 DNA reads TGTGCCAGCAGCCCTCGGGGGGGGCGAGGAAGAAGTGGGGCCAACGTCCTGACTTTC. It is translated as CASSPRGGRGRSGANVLTF. The chain joins TRBV28 to TRBJ2-6; 8 nucleotides align to TRBD2. There are 19 residues in the CDR3. V was clipped by 6 bases and J by 3 bases; unmatched bases: 16. Germline CDR1 and CDR2: MDHEN and SYDVKM. The full variable domain, completed using reference TRBV28 and TRBJ2-6, is DVKVTQSSRYLVKRTGEKVFLECVQDMDHENMFWYRQDPGLGLRLIYFSYDVKMKEKGDIPEGYSVSREKKERFSLILESASTNQTSMYLCASSPRGGRGRSGANVLTFGAGSRLTVL.

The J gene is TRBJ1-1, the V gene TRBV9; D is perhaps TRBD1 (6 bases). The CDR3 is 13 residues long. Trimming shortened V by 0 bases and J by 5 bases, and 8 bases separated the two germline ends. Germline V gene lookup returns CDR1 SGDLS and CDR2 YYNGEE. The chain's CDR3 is CASSVAQGTEAFF. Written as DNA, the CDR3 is TGTGCCAGCAGCGTAGCTCAGGGGACTGAAGCTTTCTTT.

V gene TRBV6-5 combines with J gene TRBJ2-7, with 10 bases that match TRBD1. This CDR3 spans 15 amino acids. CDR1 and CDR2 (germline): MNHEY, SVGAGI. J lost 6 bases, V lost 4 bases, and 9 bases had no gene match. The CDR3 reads CASSSRRDRGPEQYF. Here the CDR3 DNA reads TGTGCCAGCAGTTCACGCCGGGACAGGGGACCCGAGCAGTACTTC.